The clone carrying this TCR beta chain was seen a handful of times. This entry is derived from a study of blood T cells in healthy people across ages. Through a sample-barcoded 5' primer and a J-beta primer mix, a second PCR was run for about 7 to 12 cycles. Using its own MiXCR run on the 5' RACE reads, TCRdb lists one record per CDR3 protein. The sample has about 570,000 distinct CDR3 sequences; about 26% are singletons. This receptor was identified in a woman in her 70s in good health. What was sequenced was blood.

CDR3 sequence (DNA): TGCAGCGGCTCGGCCAAAAACATTCAGTACTTC. Its protein product is CSGSAKNIQYF. V gene TRBV29-1 combines with J gene TRBJ2-4; D ambiguous. Germline V gives CDR1 SQVTM, CDR2 ANQGSEA. CDR3 size: 11 residues. The V end lost 7 bases, the J end lost 1 base, and 5 bases lay between the germline ends.